This T cell receptor beta chain was captured by sequencing in a study of shared T cell receptors in the human thymus. Sequencing was performed with immunoSEQ multiplex PCR; in TCRdb, only in-frame clones are kept and a portion is missing. The table lists 700,000 or so clones, 70% to 90% of them singletons. Germline CDR1 reads SGHDT; CDR2 reads YYEEEE. This CDR3 spans 12 amino acids. V was cut by 2 bases and J by 8 bases, with 7 bases left in between. These sequences were also reported in another study, on human thymus T cells.

The sample taken for sequencing was thymocytes. This clonotype was sampled from a girl under three years old with a congenital heart defect. The genes are TRBV5-6 and TRBJ1-4; D unresolved. DNA for the CDR3: TGTGCCAGCAGCTTTGAGGGAGAAAAACTGTTTTTT. Translation: CASSFEGEKLFF.